The 19 T cell receptor beta chains given below trace back to one sample, sequenced in a study of blood T cell repertoires in COVID-19. Sequenced by immunoSEQ multiplex PCR; TCRdb stores in-frame clones only, minus some. Here the sample spans around 300,000 clones, more than 75% being singletons. Source material: PBMCs or T cells enriched from blood (not recorded which). These receptors were taken from a woman in her sixties in a cohort exposed to, infected with or recovered from COVID-19 (not recorded which).

The V gene is TRBV5-1, the J gene TRBJ1-1; 9 bases line up with TRBD1. Germline CDR1 and CDR2: SGHRS and YFSETQ. The length of the CDR3 is 16 residues. The V gene end was trimmed by 1 base and the J gene end by 1 base; junction bases not matched to a gene: 5. In nucleotides, the CDR3 is TGCGCCAGCAGCTTGAGGGACAGGGTCCAGAACACTGAAGCTTTCTTT. Translation: CASSLRDRVQNTEAFF. The full variable domain, with the rest looked up from reference TRBV5-1 and TRBJ1-1, is KAGVTQTPRYLIKTRGQQVTLSCSPISGHRSVSWYQQTPGQGLQFLFEYFSETQRNKGNFPGRFSGRQFSNSRSEMNVSTLELGDSALYLCASSLRDRVQNTEAFFGQGTRLTVV.

The gene calls are TRBV2 and TRBJ2-7; 12 bases fit TRBD1. This CDR3 is built from 14 residues. The J segment lost 2 bases and the V segment lost 7 bases, leaving 3 bases of the junction unmatched. The germline CDR1 and CDR2 sequences are SNHLY and FYNNEI. The CDR3 nucleotides read TGTGCCAGCATCGGGACAGGGGGCCCCTACGAGCAGTACTTC. This sequence encodes CASIGTGGPYEQYF.

The rearrangement joins TRBV4-3 to TRBJ2-3; TRBD2 matches 11 bases. Germline assignment: CDR1 LGHNA and CDR2 YSLEER. Germline trimming cut 1 base from V and 0 bases from J; bases unmatched to any gene: 12. CDR3 length: 20 amino acids. The CDR3 spells CASSQGGSGRASASTDTQYF. CDR3 bases: TGCGCCAGCAGCCAAGGAGGTAGCGGGAGGGCCTCCGCTAGCACAGATACGCAGTATTTT.

V and J are TRBV15 and TRBJ1-1; the D gene is possibly TRBD1 (5 bases). This CDR3 region has 15 residues. CDR1 is LNHNV and CDR2 is YYDKDF in the germline V gene (reference sequence). The germline V and J ends were trimmed by 1 base and 4 bases, with 13 bases remaining between them. The CDR3 nucleotides read TGTGCCACCAGCAGAGGCGGGGCCCAGAGCACTGAAGCTTTCTTT. As protein: CATSRGGAQSTEAFF.

V and J are TRBV19 and TRBJ2-1, with 9 bases fitting TRBD2. With 7 bases clipped from V and 7 bases from J, the junction kept 14 bases outside the gene matches. This CDR3 has 16 residues. Germline V gene lookup returns CDR1 LNHDA and CDR2 SQIVND (reference sequence). CDR3 DNA: TGTGCCAGTAAGGGGTCTAGCGGGATGGCAAGGAATGAGCAGTTCTTC. Translated, it gives CASKGSSGMARNEQFF.

The chain employs TRBV21-1 and TRBJ2-1; TRBD2, the table's D call, was not compared with the DNA. TRBV21-1 is tagged as a pseudogene. CDR3 length: 14 amino acids. The CDR3 DNA follows: TGTCCGGGAGCGGGGGGATCCTCCTACAATGAGCAGTTCTTC. Encoded protein: CPGAGGSSYNEQFF.

V is TRBV5-1 and J is TRBJ2-1, with 11 positions matching TRBD1. Germline CDR1 reads SGHRS; CDR2 reads YFSETQ. Trimming removed 0 bases from V and 8 bases from J; junction bases left unmatched: 10. The CDR3 contains 17 residues. The CDR3, as DNA: TGCGCCAGCAGCTTGGCTGGGGGACAGGGGGTGTTCGATGAGCAGTTCTTC. It translates to CASSLAGGQGVFDEQFF.

The gene calls are TRBV7-6 and TRBJ2-1, with D uncertain. V lost 4 bases to trimming and J lost 1 base, with 17 bases between them. The CDR3 sequence is 17 residues long. Per the germline V gene, CDR1 is SGHVS and CDR2 is FNYEAQ. Written as DNA, the CDR3 is TGTGCCAGCAGCTCCCGAATCCGCGGTCGTTCCTACAATGAGCAGTTCTTC. It yields the protein CASSSRIRGRSYNEQFF.

J is TRBJ2-3 and V is TRBV6-1; D may be TRBD2 (5 bases). Deletions cut 2 bases from V and 0 bases from J, with 15 bases between. The V gene's germline CDR1 is MNHNS and CDR2 SASEGT. This CDR3 is 17 amino acids long. The CDR3 loop is CASSEFSSAASTDTQYF. CDR3 sequence (DNA): TGTGCCAGCAGTGAATTCTCATCAGCGGCTAGCACAGATACGCAGTATTTT.

This CDR3 reads CASSPLGGASTDTQYF. For the CDR3, the DNA is TGTGCCAGCAGTCCCCTCGGCGGGGCTAGCACAGATACGCAGTATTTT. The rearrangement links TRBV28 to TRBJ2-3; D may be TRBD2 (6 bases). This CDR3 comprises 16 residues. In germline, CDR1 is MDHEN, CDR2 SYDVKM. V was shortened by 5 bases and J by 0 bases, with 15 bases between the two germline ends. The full variable domain, completed using reference TRBV28 and TRBJ2-3, is DVKVTQSSRYLVKRTGEKVFLECVQDMDHENMFWYRQDPGLGLRLIYFSYDVKMKEKGDIPEGYSVSREKKERFSLILESASTNQTSMYLCASSPLGGASTDTQYFGPGTRLTVL.

In nucleotides, the CDR3 is TGTGCCAGCAGCTTTGGAAGGACAGACGGTGGAAACACCATATATTTT. Its translation: CASSFGRTDGGNTIYF. The chain combines TRBV9 with TRBJ1-3; weak D call: TRBD1 (6 bases). V was pared by 4 bases and J by 3 bases, with 17 bases between. Germline CDR1 and CDR2: SGDLS and YYNGEE. This CDR3 contains 16 residues.

The chain has TRBV28 and TRBJ1-5, with D tentatively TRBD1 (5 bases). CDR1 and CDR2 from the germline V gene are MDHEN and SYDVKM. Trimming took 6 bases from V and 4 from J, leaving 13 bases between them. This CDR3 contains 14 residues. The CDR3 reads CASSQGSGNQPQHF. The CDR3 DNA reads as TGTGCCAGCAGCCAGGGATCCGGGAATCAGCCCCAGCATTTT.

J is TRBJ2-3 and V is TRBV19, with 11 bases lining up with TRBD1. J gave up 6 bases and V 1 base, and 6 bases lay outside the gene matches. The CDR3 is made up of 16 amino acids. The germline V gene has CDR1 LNHDA and CDR2 SQIVND (reference sequence). CDR3 region: CASSIAGQGAADTQYF. Here the CDR3 DNA reads TGTGCCAGTAGTATAGCTGGACAGGGGGCAGCGGATACGCAGTATTTT.

The V call is TRBV28, the J call TRBJ1-1, with TRBD1 identical over 7 bases. V lost 3 bases, J lost 5 bases, and 6 bases stayed unmatched. Germline CDR1 and CDR2: MDHEN and SYDVKM. The CDR3 has 14 residues. The CDR3 is CASSLSGGGTEAFF. CDR3 nucleotide sequence: TGTGCCAGCAGTTTGTCAGGGGGTGGAACTGAAGCTTTCTTT.

This clone was seen a single time. The V gene is TRBV30, the J gene TRBJ1-3, with D tentatively TRBD1 (6 bases). The CDR3 is 15 residues long. Trimming pared 5 bases from V and 0 bases from J, leaving 14 bases between. The germline CDR1 and CDR2 sequences are GTSNPN and SVGIG (reference sequence). CDR3 loop: CAWRGTSHSGNTIYF. The DNA for the CDR3 is TGTGCCTGGCGTGGGACATCTCACTCTGGAAACACCATATATTTT.

The chain carries TRBV19 and TRBJ2-4, with 7 bases lining up with TRBD1. Germline V CDR1 and CDR2: LNHDA, SQIVND (reference sequence). V was clipped by 3 bases and J by 8 bases; unmatched bases: 10. This CDR3 has 15 residues. CDR3 residues: CASSMRAGGLDIQYF. In DNA form, the CDR3 reads TGTGCCAGTAGTATGAGGGCAGGGGGTTTGGACATTCAGTACTTC.

The chain uses TRBV24-1 and TRBJ2-3, with 10 positions matching TRBD2. Germline CDR1 reads KGHDR; CDR2 reads SFDVKD. The V segment lost 1 base and the J segment 6 bases; nucleotides outside the gene matches: 12. The length of the CDR3 is 18 residues. The DNA for the CDR3 is TGTGCCACCAGTGATTTAGATGCTAGCGGGAGAGAGGCGGATACGCAGTATTTT. This gives the protein CATSDLDASGREADTQYF.

The V gene is TRBV5-1, the J gene TRBJ1-5; D is ambiguous. V lost 0 bases and J 7 bases, leaving 8 bases between the germline ends. Germline V gives CDR1 SGHRS, CDR2 YFSETQ. The CDR3 spans 13 residues. The CDR3 bases are TGCGCCAGCAGCTTGGGGGCCCAGCAGCCCCAGCATTTT. It is translated as CASSLGAQQPQHF.

This clone was counted between two and nine times. V is TRBV6-1 and J is TRBJ2-7, with D unclear. The V end was cut by 3 bases, the J end by 2 bases, with 8 bases between. This CDR3 has 13 amino acids. Germline V lookup: CDR1 MNHNS, CDR2 SASEGT. The CDR3 here is CASSDTAPYEQYF. CDR3 bases: TGTGCCAGCAGTGACACTGCTCCCTACGAGCAGTACTTC.